This is a list of T cell receptor beta chains from one sample in a study of beta chain features in type 1 diabetes. The data were produced by immunoSEQ multiplex PCR, yet TCRdb's version contains in-frame clones alone and is incomplete. The sample holds 350,000 to 450,000 clones; roughly 16% are singletons and the top ten take around 0.02%. The sequencing input was naive CD4+ T cells from blood. The receptors come from a woman aged 18 to 35 in good health. Both conserved end residues are part of each CDR3. Each record gives: J gene, V gene, D gene, clone size, CDR3 DNA, CDR3 protein. A D gene is named only where the DNA matches it firmly. Part of the rows lack a size; the others show once, few, many or a class for expanded clones.

j_gene: TRBJ2-7
v_gene: TRBV19
d_gene: -
abundance: -
CDR3nt: TGTGCCAGTCAGGAGGAGACGAGCTCCTACGAGCAGTACTTC
CDR3aa: CASQEETSSYEQYF

j_gene: TRBJ2-1
v_gene: TRBV11-2
d_gene: TRBD2
abundance: -
CDR3nt: TGTGCCAGCAGCTTAGATACGACTAGCGGGAGAATCGATGAGCAGTTCTTC
CDR3aa: CASSLDTTSGRIDEQFF

j_gene: TRBJ1-5
v_gene: TRBV7-3
d_gene: -
abundance: few
CDR3nt: TGTGCCAGCAGCTTATCCGGGGGACCCGTTAGCAATCAGCCCCAGCATTTT
CDR3aa: CASSLSGGPVSNQPQHF

j_gene: TRBJ2-1
v_gene: TRBV28
d_gene: TRBD1
abundance: -
CDR3nt: TGTGCCAGCAGTCGACAGGGGTACGATGAGCAGTTCTTC
CDR3aa: CASSRQGYDEQFF

j_gene: TRBJ1-1
v_gene: TRBV28
d_gene: -
abundance: -
CDR3nt: TGTGCCAGCACAATAGACAGGCGTAACACTGAAGCTTTCTTT
CDR3aa: CASTIDRRNTEAFF

j_gene: TRBJ2-3
v_gene: TRBV9
d_gene: -
abundance: -
CDR3nt: TGTGCCAGCAGCGTAGGAAGCCTCCTAGGCACAGATACGCAGTATTTT
CDR3aa: CASSVGSLLGTDTQYF

j_gene: TRBJ2-7
v_gene: TRBV18
d_gene: TRBD2
abundance: -
CDR3nt: TGTGCCAGCTCACCCCCCGTAGGTAGCGGGACCTACGAGCAGTACTTC
CDR3aa: CASSPPVGSGTYEQYF

j_gene: TRBJ2-7
v_gene: TRBV29-1
d_gene: -
abundance: few
CDR3nt: TGCAGCGTTGAAGATCGGGGAGACGGCGGGTACGAGCAGTACTTC
CDR3aa: CSVEDRGDGGYEQYF

j_gene: TRBJ2-1
v_gene: TRBV14
d_gene: TRBD2
abundance: few
CDR3nt: TGTGCCAGCAGCCAAGTCCGGGCGTGGCTAGCGGTCTACAATGAGCAGTTCTTC
CDR3aa: CASSQVRAWLAVYNEQFF

j_gene: TRBJ2-5
v_gene: TRBV15
d_gene: TRBD1
abundance: few
CDR3nt: TGTGCCACCAGCAGAGAGTACGGCAGGGGGCTACGGGAGACCCAGTACTTC
CDR3aa: CATSREYGRGLRETQYF

j_gene: TRBJ2-1
v_gene: TRBV7-3
d_gene: TRBD2
abundance: -
CDR3nt: TGTGCCAGCAGCTTGACTAGCGGGTACAATGAGCAGTTCTTC
CDR3aa: CASSLTSGYNEQFF

j_gene: TRBJ2-3
v_gene: TRBV6-9
d_gene: -
abundance: -
CDR3nt: TGTGCCAGCAGTTACGCGGGAATAACAGATACGCAGTATTTT
CDR3aa: CASSYAGITDTQYF

j_gene: TRBJ2-5
v_gene: TRBV9
d_gene: TRBD2
abundance: few
CDR3nt: TGTGCCAGCAGCCCCATAGCGGGAGGGCCGTTAGAGACCCAGTACTTC
CDR3aa: CASSPIAGGPLETQYF

j_gene: TRBJ2-7
v_gene: TRBV11-1
d_gene: -
abundance: -
CDR3nt: TGTGCCAGCAGCCTAGAGGGGACATCCTACGAGCAGTACTTC
CDR3aa: CASSLEGTSYEQYF

j_gene: TRBJ2-3
v_gene: TRBV27
d_gene: TRBD2
abundance: -
CDR3nt: TGTGCCAGCAGTCCCCCGGCTAGCGGGAGCTGGACAGATACGCAGTATTTT
CDR3aa: CASSPPASGSWTDTQYF

j_gene: TRBJ1-1
v_gene: TRBV6-5
d_gene: -
abundance: -
CDR3nt: TGTGCCAGCAGGAGAGGGACATACCCTGAAGCTTTCTTT
CDR3aa: CASRRGTYPEAFF